The 26 T cell receptor beta chains below were found in one sample sequenced in a study of blood T cells in healthy people across ages. Through a sample-barcoded 5' primer and a J-beta primer mix, a second PCR was run for roughly 6 to 12 cycles. TCRdb ran MiXCR on the 5' RACE reads and lists one entry per CDR3 protein. The table lists some 900,000 distinct CDR3 sequences, 40% to 60% of them singletons. Sequenced: blood. These receptors originate from a man aged 25-45 years in good health.

With respect to this clonotype: Just one base apart from a much larger clone, this may be a read error. The chain couples TRBV7-3 to TRBJ2-7; possible D gene TRBD2, 5 bases. CDR1 SGHTA and CDR2 FQGTGA come from the germline V gene. This CDR3 contains 12 residues. V gave up 4 bases and J gave up 7 bases, with 11 bases separating them. This CDR3 is CASSSSGNEQYF. The CDR3 nucleotides are TGTGCCAGCAGCTCCTCCGGGAATGAGCAGTACTTC.

The sample holds a few counts of this clonotype. The gene calls are TRBV20-1 and TRBJ2-3, with 8 bases matching TRBD2. Germline V gives CDR1 DFQATT, CDR2 SNEGSKA (reference sequence). The CDR3 has 13 amino acids. The CDR3 here is CSEAGASTDTQYF. The CDR3 DNA sequence: TGCAGCGAAGCGGGGGCGAGCACAGATACGCAGTATTTT.

This clonotype was observed a handful of times. The V and J genes are TRBV30 and TRBJ2-7; D remains unclear. This CDR3 has 12 amino acids. The germline CDR1 and CDR2 sequences are GTSNPN and SVGIG (reference sequence). Trimming cost V 3 bases and J 2 bases, with 8 bases left between them. CDR3 in amino acids: CAWRAATYEQYF. CDR3 bases: TGTGCCTGGAGGGCCGCGACCTACGAGCAGTACTTC.

V gene TRBV5-1 combines with J gene TRBJ1-1; no firm D call. The germline V and J ends were trimmed by 0 bases and 1 base, with 10 bases remaining between them. The CDR3 contains 15 residues. The germline CDR1 and CDR2 sequences are SGHRS and YFSETQ. The CDR3 loop reads CASSLEGSWNTEAFF. CDR3 coding DNA: TGCGCCAGCAGCTTGGAAGGCAGTTGGAACACTGAAGCTTTCTTT.

The table lists this clonotype with a few counts. The chain has TRBV6-5 and TRBJ2-4; TRBD2 agrees at 7 bases. With the DNA end fitting TRBJ2-7 better, the J assignment may be wrong. The CDR3 is made up of 15 amino acids. Looked up from germline, CDR1 is MNHEY and CDR2 is SVGAGI. CDR3 region: CASRHLAADVYEQYF. The CDR3 bases are TGTGCCAGCAGACACCTAGCGGCTGATGTCTACGAGCAGTACTTC.

J is TRBJ1-2 and V is TRBV9; possible D gene TRBD1, 5 bases. This CDR3 has 14 amino acids. Trimming left V 3 bases short and J 0 bases short, with 9 bases between. Germline V CDR1 and CDR2: SGDLS, YYNGEE. The CDR3 sequence: CASSGTTTNYGYTF. The DNA of the CDR3 is TGTGCCAGCAGCGGGACAACGACTAACTATGGCTACACCTTC.

This clonotype was counted once. This rearrangement joins TRBV20-1 to TRBJ2-7, with 7 bases lining up with TRBD2. Germline V lookup: CDR1 DFQATT, CDR2 SNEGSKA (reference sequence). CDR3 size: 11 residues. V was pared by 5 bases and J by 9 bases, with 7 bases of the junction left unmatched. In nucleotides, the CDR3 is TGCAGTGCTCGAGGGAGGGAATGGCAGTACTTC. Its translation is CSARGREWQYF.

The table lists this clonotype with a few counts. This chain joins TRBV29-1 and TRBJ2-3; TRBD2 is a possible D gene (6 bases). Trimming stripped 6 bases from V and 5 bases from J, with 15 bases between. This CDR3 is built from 13 residues. Germline-derived CDR1 and CDR2 are SQVTM and ANQGSEA. This chain's CDR3 is CSVDSGLLDTQYF. For the CDR3, the DNA is TGCAGCGTCGATTCGGGACTGCTAGATACGCAGTATTTT.

This clonotype was recorded a few times. This chain connects TRBV20-1 to TRBJ2-7; no firm D call. The CDR3 has 10 amino acids. V lost 3 bases and J 3 bases, leaving 3 bases between the germline ends. Germline values: CDR1 DFQATT, CDR2 SNEGSKA (reference sequence). CDR3 in DNA: TGCAGTGCTAGTTACTACGAGCAGTACTTC. It specifies CSASYYEQYF.

This clonotype was recorded a few times. V gene TRBV7-2 combines with J gene TRBJ2-3; either TRBD1 or TRBD2 may supply D (6 bases each). The germline V and J ends were trimmed by 5 bases and 2 bases, with 11 bases remaining between them. The CDR3 runs 14 residues. Germline CDR1 and CDR2: SGHTA and FQGNSA. CDR3 in amino acids: CASSGGPFTDTQYF. The CDR3 coding sequence is TGTGCCAGCAGCGGGGGGCCCTTCACAGATACGCAGTATTTT. The variable domain in full, completed from reference TRBV7-2 and TRBJ2-3, reads GAGVSQSPSNKVTEKGKDVELRCDPISGHTALYWYRQSLGQGLEFLIYFQGNSAPDKSGLPSDRFSAERTGGSVSTLTIQRTQQEDSAVYLCASSGGPFTDTQYFGPGTRLTVL.

V gene TRBV29-1 combines with J gene TRBJ2-1; 9 bases map to TRBD2. V was clipped by 6 bases and J by 10 bases; unmatched bases: 7. This CDR3 has 12 residues. Per the germline V gene, CDR1 is SQVTM and CDR2 is ANQGSEA. The CDR3 here is CSVVSGSNEQFF. The CDR3 DNA sequence: TGCAGCGTCGTTAGCGGGAGCAACGAGCAGTTCTTC.

This clonotype was observed once. A much larger clone is a single base away; this may be a read error. The chain uses TRBV9 and TRBJ2-7; D unclear. Trimming pared 0 bases from V and 5 bases from J, leaving 9 bases between. Per germline, CDR1 SGDLS and CDR2 YYNGEE. The CDR3 spans 13 residues. The DNA for the CDR3 is TGTGCCAGCAGCGTAGGCCCCTTGGACGAGCAGTACTTC. It encodes CASSVGPLDEQYF.

A note on this clonotype: Since a much larger clone is just one base distant, this may be a read error. The CDR3 here is CSGDRGRRQYF. CDR3 bases: TGCAGCGGTGACAGGGGGCGAAGGCAGTACTTC. The chain is built from TRBV29-1 and TRBJ2-5; TRBD1 matches 10 bases. Germline lookup yields CDR1 SQVTM and CDR2 ANQGSEA. The CDR3 runs to 11 residues. V shed 7 bases, J shed 11 bases, and the junction held 7 bases outside the gene matches. Combining the CDR3 with reference TRBV29-1 and TRBJ2-5 gives the whole variable domain SAVISQKPSRDICQRGTSLTIQCQVDSQVTMMFWYRQQPGQSLTLIATANQGSEATYESGFVIDKFPISRPNLTFSTLTVSNMSPEDSSIYLCSGDRGRRQYFGPGTRLLVL.

The rearrangement joins TRBV28 to TRBJ2-4; D might be TRBD2 (6 bases). The germline gives CDR1 MDHEN, CDR2 SYDVKM. CDR3 length: 14 amino acids. CDR3 amino acids: CASGLAEPKNIQYF. The CDR3 DNA reads as TGTGCGAGTGGGTTAGCGGAACCCAAAAACATTCAGTACTTC.

This chain connects TRBV27 to TRBJ1-2; D is possibly TRBD1 (5 bases). The CDR3 contains 13 residues. Trimming removed 7 bases at V and 4 bases at J, with 13 bases between. The germline V gene encodes CDR1 MNHEY and CDR2 SMNVEV (reference sequence). CDR3 bases: TGTGCCAGCACGCCCGGGGGGAGCTATGGCTACACCTTC. As protein: CASTPGGSYGYTF.

The chain couples TRBV14 to TRBJ2-5; 8 bases fit TRBD1. This CDR3 is 14 amino acids long. Trimming at V came to 4 bases and at J to 3 bases, leaving 4 bases not matched to a gene. Per the germline V gene, CDR1 is SGHDN and CDR2 is FVKESK. This CDR3 reads CASSLWTGKETQYF. CDR3 bases: TGTGCCAGCAGCCTTTGGACAGGGAAAGAGACCCAGTACTTC.

The chain combines TRBV4-2 with TRBJ1-5; D is possibly TRBD1 (5 bases). This CDR3 has 16 amino acids. Trimming cost V 2 bases and J 2 bases, with 13 bases left between them. Germline loops: CDR1 LGHNA, CDR2 YNFKEQ. The CDR3 is CASSQSGEGGNQPQHF. The DNA for the CDR3 is TGTGCCAGCAGCCAATCGGGGGAGGGCGGCAATCAGCCCCAGCATTTT.

The table lists this clonotype with a few counts. The chain employs TRBV12-3 or TRBV12-4 and TRBJ2-3, with 9 positions matching TRBD2. V lost 5 bases and J lost 0; bases outside the gene matches: 3. CDR3 size: 15 residues. CDR3 DNA sequence: TGTGCCAGCAGTAAGACTAGCGGAAGCACAGATACGCAGTATTTT. Amino acids: CASSKTSGSTDTQYF.

This clonotype was recorded once. The chain combines TRBV20-1 with TRBJ2-7; 8 bases are shared with TRBD1. Trimming cost V 1 base and J 6 bases; bases outside gene matches: 2. The CDR3 loop spans 12 amino acids. Germline V gives CDR1 DFQATT, CDR2 SNEGSKA (reference sequence). In DNA form, the CDR3 reads TGCAGTGCTAGAGTGACAGGGGCCGAGCAGTACTTC. As protein: CSARVTGAEQYF.

This clonotype turned up a few times. The chain is built from TRBV9 and TRBJ1-4; 11 positions match TRBD1. Germline CDR1 SGDLS, CDR2 YYNGEE. After removal of 2 bases from V and 7 bases from J, the junction contained 7 bases not matched to a gene. The CDR3 sequence is 16 residues long. The CDR3 spells CASSVTDRGRIEKLFF. In DNA form, the CDR3 reads TGTGCCAGCAGCGTCACGGACAGGGGGCGGATTGAAAAACTGTTTTTT.

This clonotype has more than one count but fewer than ten. The V gene is TRBV25-1, the J gene TRBJ2-5, with 9 bases that match TRBD2. Germline lookup yields CDR1 MGHDK and CDR2 SYGVNS. The CDR3 runs 16 residues. J was trimmed by 7 bases and V by 3 bases; bases with no gene match: 12. The CDR3 DNA reads TGTGCCAGCAGTGAGGTTAGCGGGGGTCCTTTGGGGACCCAGTACTTC. Translated: CASSEVSGGPLGTQYF.

This clonotype was detected only a few times. The chain couples TRBV13 to TRBJ2-7, with TRBD1 matching 9 bases. This CDR3 has 15 residues. Germline CDR1 PRHDT, CDR2 FYEKMQ (reference sequence). V lost 5 bases and J lost 2; bases outside the gene matches: 7. This CDR3 reads CASSPGQGRPYEQYF. The DNA for the CDR3 is TGTGCCAGCAGCCCGGGACAGGGCCGTCCCTACGAGCAGTACTTC.

In this sample, this clonotype turned up once. The V gene is TRBV5-6, the J gene TRBJ2-5, with D tentatively TRBD1 (5 bases). The DNA end lines up better with TRBJ2-7; the J call may be wrong. The CDR3 runs to 13 residues. In germline, CDR1 is SGHDT, CDR2 YYEEEE. The DNA of the CDR3 is TGTGCCAGCAGCACCGACAGTGTAGCCGAGCAGTACTTC. Its protein product is CASSTDSVAEQYF.

The chain couples TRBV18 to TRBJ2-3; D is possibly TRBD2 (5 bases). The V and J ends lost 3 bases and 0 bases respectively, with 10 bases between them. The CDR3 is 15 residues long. The V gene's germline CDR1 is KGHSH and CDR2 LQKENI. Here the CDR3 DNA reads TGTGCCAGCTCACCTAAGCGGACTAGCACAGATACGCAGTATTTT. It codes for CASSPKRTSTDTQYF.

The chain combines TRBV29-1 with TRBJ2-3, with 8 nucleotides matching TRBD1. The V segment lost 6 bases and the J segment 5 bases; nucleotides outside the gene matches: 4. The CDR3 consists of 12 residues. Germline V CDR1 and CDR2: SQVTM, ANQGSEA. CDR3 in DNA: TGCAGCGTGGGACAGGTTGTAGATACGCAGTATTTT. Protein sequence: CSVGQVVDTQYF.

The rearrangement links TRBV5-5 to TRBJ2-7, with D unresolved. Germline assignment: CDR1 SGHKS and CDR2 YYEKEE (reference sequence). This CDR3 contains 14 residues. Trimming removed 1 base at V and 3 bases at J, with 11 bases between. DNA for the CDR3: TGTGCCAGCAGCTTGCCGCAGGCGGTCTACGAGCAGTACTTC. Translating it yields CASSLPQAVYEQYF.